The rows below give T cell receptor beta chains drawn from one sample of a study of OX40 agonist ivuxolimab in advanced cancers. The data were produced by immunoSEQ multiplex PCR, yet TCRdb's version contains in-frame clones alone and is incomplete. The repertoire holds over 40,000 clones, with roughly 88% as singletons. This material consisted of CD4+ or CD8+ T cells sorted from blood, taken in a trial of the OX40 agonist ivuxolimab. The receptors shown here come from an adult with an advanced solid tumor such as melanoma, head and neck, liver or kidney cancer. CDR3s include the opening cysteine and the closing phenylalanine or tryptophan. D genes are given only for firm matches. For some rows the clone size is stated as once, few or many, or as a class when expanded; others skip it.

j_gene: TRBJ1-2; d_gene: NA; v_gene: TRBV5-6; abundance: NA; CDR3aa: CASSSDSRGRYGYTF; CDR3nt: TGTGCCAGCAGTTCCGACAGCCGGGGGAGGTATGGCTACACCTTC
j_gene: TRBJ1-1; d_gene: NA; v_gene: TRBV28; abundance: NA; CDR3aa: CASSLLAGVGTEAFF; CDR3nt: TGTGCCAGCAGCTTACTTGCAGGGGTGGGGACTGAAGCTTTCTTT
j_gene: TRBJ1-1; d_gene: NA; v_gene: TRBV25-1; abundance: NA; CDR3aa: CASSGWDNRNTEAFF; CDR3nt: TGTGCCAGCAGTGGTTGGGACAACAGAAACACTGAAGCTTTCTTT
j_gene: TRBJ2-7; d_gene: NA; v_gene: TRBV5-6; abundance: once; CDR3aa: CASSSSGGGTYEQYF; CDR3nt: TGTGCCAGCAGCTCGAGCGGTGGGGGCACCTACGAGCAGTACTTC
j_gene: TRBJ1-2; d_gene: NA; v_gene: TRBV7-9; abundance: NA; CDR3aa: CASSLDVGGGGGYTF; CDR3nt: TGTGCCAGCAGCCTCGACGTTGGGGGAGGGGGTGGCTACACCTTC
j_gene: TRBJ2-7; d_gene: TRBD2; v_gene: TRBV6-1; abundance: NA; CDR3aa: CASSRGGTDYEQYF; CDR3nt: TGTGCCAGCAGCCGGGGGGGCACAGACTACGAGCAGTACTTC
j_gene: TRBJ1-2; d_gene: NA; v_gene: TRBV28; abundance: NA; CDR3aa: CASSLSSGFGRGYTF; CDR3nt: TGTGCCAGCAGTCTCAGTTCAGGGTTTGGGAGGGGCTACACCTTC
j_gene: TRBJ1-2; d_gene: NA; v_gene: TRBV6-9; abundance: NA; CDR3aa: CASSYRTRNYGYTF; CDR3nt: TGTGCCAGCAGTTACCGGACAAGGAACTATGGCTACACCTTC
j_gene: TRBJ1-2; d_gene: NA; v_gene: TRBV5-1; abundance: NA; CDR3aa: CASTPGQGGDYGYTF; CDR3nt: TGCGCCAGCACCCCAGGCCAGGGCGGTGACTATGGCTACACCTTC
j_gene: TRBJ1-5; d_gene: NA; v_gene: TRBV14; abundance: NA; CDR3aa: CAGDDLIGSNSNQPQHF; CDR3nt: TGTGCCGGGGATGACCTAATTGGGAGCAATAGCAATCAGCCCCAGCATTTT
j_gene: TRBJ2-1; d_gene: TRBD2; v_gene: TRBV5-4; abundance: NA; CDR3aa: CASSPTSGAHNEQFF; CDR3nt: TGTGCCAGCAGCCCGACTAGCGGGGCTCACAATGAGCAGTTCTTC
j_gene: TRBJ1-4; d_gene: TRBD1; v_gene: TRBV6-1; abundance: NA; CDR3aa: CASNDRGFNEKLFF; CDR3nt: TGTGCCAGCAATGACAGGGGGTTTAATGAAAAACTGTTTTTT
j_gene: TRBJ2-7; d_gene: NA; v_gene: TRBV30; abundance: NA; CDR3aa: CAWSVLGGHYEQYF; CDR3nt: TGTGCCTGGAGTGTACTAGGGGGGCACTACGAGCAGTACTTC
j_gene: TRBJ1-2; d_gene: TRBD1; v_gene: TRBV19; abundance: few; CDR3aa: CASSTGTGYGYTF; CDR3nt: TGTGCCAGTAGTACCGGGACAGGGTATGGCTACACCTTC
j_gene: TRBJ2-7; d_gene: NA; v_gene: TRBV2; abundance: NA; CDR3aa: CASTLSSYEQYF; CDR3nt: TGTGCCAGCACCCTTTCCTCCTACGAGCAGTACTTC
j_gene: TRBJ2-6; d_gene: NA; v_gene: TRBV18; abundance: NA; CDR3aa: CASSLAGSGANVLTF; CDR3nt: TGTGCCAGCTCACTAGCAGGCTCTGGGGCCAACGTCCTGACTTTC
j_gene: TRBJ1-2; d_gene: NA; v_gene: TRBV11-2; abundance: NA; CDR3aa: CASSLGFGRSAYGYTF; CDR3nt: TGTGCCAGCAGCTTAGGGTTCGGCAGGTCGGCCTATGGCTACACCTTC
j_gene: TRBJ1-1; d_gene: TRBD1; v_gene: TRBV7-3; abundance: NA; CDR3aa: CASSTGTVDNTEAFF; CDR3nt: TGTGCCAGCAGCACTGGGACAGTTGACAACACTGAAGCTTTCTTT
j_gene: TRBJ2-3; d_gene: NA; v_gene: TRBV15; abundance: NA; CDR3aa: CATSRGGVVSTDTQYF; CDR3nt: TGTGCCACCAGCAGAGGGGGGGTCGTTAGCACAGATACGCAGTATTTT
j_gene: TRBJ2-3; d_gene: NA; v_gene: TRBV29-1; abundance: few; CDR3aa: CSVEERRGGTQYF; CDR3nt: TGCAGCGTTGAAGAAAGAAGGGGAGGTACGCAGTATTTT
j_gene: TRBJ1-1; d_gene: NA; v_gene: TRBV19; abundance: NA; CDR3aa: CASSIGGTSYEAFF; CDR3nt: TGTGCCAGTAGTATTGGGGGGACATCCTATGAAGCTTTCTTT
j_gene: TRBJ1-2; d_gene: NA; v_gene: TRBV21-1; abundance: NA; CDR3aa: CASSKVNIGQGWRGDGYTF; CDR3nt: TGTGCCAGCAGCAAAGTAAATATAGGACAGGGATGGAGAGGGGATGGCTACACCTTC
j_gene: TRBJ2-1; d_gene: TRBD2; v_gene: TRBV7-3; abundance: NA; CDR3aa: CASSSGLAGTNEQFF; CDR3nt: TGTGCCAGCAGCTCCGGACTAGCGGGCACAAATGAGCAGTTCTTC
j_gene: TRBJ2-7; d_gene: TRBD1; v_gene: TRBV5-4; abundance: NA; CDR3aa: CASSSGGTGGYYEQYF; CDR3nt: TGTGCCAGCAGCTCCGGGGGGACAGGGGGATATTACGAGCAGTACTTC
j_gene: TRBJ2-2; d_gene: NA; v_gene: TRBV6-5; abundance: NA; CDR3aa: CASSYSERRRLRELFF; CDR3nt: TGTGCCAGCAGTTACTCGGAGCGACGACGGCTTAGGGAGCTGTTTTTT
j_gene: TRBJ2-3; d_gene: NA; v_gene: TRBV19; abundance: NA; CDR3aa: CASSSGGSGPDTQYF; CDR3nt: TGTGCCAGTAGTTCAGGAGGGAGCGGGCCAGATACGCAGTATTTT
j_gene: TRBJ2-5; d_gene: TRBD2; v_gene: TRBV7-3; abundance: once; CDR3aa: CASSGGGWQETQYF; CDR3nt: TGTGCCAGCAGTGGCGGGGGGTGGCAAGAGACCCAGTACTTC
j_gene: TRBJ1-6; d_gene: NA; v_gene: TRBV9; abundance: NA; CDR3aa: CASSVVDEASSPLHF; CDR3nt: TGTGCCAGCAGCGTAGTTGACGAGGCTTCTTCACCCCTCCACTTT
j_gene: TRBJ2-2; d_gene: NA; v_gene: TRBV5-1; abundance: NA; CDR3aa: CASSLGREELFF; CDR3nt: TGCGCCAGCAGCTTGGGGCGGGAGGAGCTGTTTTTT
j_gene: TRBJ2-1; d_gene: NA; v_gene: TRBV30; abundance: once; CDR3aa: CAFKRGNGHNEQFF; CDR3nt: TGTGCCTTTAAACGCGGGAACGGCCACAATGAGCAGTTCTTC
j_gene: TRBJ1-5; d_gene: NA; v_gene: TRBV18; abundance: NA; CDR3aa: CASSATVGQPQHF; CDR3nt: TGTGCCAGCTCAGCGACCGTCGGCCAGCCCCAGCATTTT
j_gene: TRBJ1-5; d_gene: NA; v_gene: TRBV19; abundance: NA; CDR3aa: CASSIDNSNQPQHF; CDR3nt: TGTGCCAGTAGTATAGACAATAGCAATCAGCCCCAGCATTTT
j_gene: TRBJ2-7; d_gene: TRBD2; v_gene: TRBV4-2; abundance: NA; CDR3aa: CASSQELGAGGINEQYF; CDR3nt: TGTGCCAGCAGCCAAGAACTTGGAGCGGGGGGGATCAACGAGCAGTACTTC
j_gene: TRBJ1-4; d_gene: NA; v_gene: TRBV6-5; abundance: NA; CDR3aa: CASSYSGEKLFF; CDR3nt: TGTGCCAGCAGTTACTCTGGAGAAAAACTGTTTTTT
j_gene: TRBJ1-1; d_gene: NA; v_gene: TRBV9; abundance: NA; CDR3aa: CASSPLTGTAAEAFF; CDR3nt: TGTGCCAGCAGCCCACTGACCGGGACCGCCGCTGAAGCTTTCTTT
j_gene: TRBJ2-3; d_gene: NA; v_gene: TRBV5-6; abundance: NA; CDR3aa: CASTSLRREKGGDTQYF; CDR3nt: TGTGCCAGCACCTCCCTTCGGCGGGAGAAGGGGGGAGATACGCAGTATTTT
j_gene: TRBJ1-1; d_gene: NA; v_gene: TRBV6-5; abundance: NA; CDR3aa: CASSRSTFGNTEAFF; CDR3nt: TGTGCCAGCAGCCGAAGCACCTTCGGGAACACTGAAGCTTTCTTT
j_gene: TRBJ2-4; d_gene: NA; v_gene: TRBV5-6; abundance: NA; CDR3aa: CASSLAPTRAKNIQYF; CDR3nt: TGTGCCAGCAGCTTGGCCCCTACCCGGGCCAAAAACATTCAGTACTTC
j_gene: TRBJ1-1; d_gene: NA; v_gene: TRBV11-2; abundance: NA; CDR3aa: CASSLDPYTEAFF; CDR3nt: TGTGCCAGCAGCTTAGATCCTTACACTGAAGCTTTCTTT
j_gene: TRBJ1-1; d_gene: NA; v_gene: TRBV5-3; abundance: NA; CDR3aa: CASSWGTEAFF; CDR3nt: TGTGCCAGCAGCTGGGGCACTGAAGCTTTCTTT
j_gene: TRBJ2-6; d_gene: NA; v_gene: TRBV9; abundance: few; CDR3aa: CASSETQGKPVWGANVLTF; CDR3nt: TGTGCCAGCAGCGAGACTCAAGGGAAGCCGGTTTGGGGGGCCAACGTCCTGACTTTC
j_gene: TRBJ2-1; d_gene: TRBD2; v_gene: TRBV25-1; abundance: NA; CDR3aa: CASSETQTSGGYNEQFF; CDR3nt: TGTGCCAGCAGTGAAACCCAGACTAGCGGGGGGTACAATGAGCAGTTCTTC
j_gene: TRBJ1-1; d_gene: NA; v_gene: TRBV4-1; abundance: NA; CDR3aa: CASSQDRRENTEAFF; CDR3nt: TGCGCCAGCAGCCAAGATAGACGGGAGAACACTGAAGCTTTCTTT
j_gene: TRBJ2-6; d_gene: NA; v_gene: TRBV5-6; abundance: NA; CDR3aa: CASLGRSGANVLTF; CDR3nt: TGTGCCAGTCTGGGCCGCTCTGGGGCCAACGTCCTGACTTTC